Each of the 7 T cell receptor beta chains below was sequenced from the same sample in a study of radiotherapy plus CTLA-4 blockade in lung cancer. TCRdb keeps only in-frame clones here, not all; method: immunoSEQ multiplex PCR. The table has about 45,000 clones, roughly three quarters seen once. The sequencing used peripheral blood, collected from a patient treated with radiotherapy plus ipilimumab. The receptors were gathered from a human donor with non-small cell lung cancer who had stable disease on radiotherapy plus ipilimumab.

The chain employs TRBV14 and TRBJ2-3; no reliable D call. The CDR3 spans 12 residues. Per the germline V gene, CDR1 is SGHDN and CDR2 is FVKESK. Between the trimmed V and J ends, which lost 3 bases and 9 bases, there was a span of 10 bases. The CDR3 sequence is CASSQTRPTQYF. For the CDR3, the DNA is TGTGCCAGCAGCCAGACCCGCCCAACGCAGTATTTT.

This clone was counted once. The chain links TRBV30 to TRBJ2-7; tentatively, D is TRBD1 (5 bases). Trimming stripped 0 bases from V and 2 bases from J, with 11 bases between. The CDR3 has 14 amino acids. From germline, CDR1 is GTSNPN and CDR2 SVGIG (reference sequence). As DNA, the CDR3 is TGTGCCTGGAGTGTGGACACCCGTGCCTACGAGCAGTACTTC. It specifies CAWSVDTRAYEQYF.

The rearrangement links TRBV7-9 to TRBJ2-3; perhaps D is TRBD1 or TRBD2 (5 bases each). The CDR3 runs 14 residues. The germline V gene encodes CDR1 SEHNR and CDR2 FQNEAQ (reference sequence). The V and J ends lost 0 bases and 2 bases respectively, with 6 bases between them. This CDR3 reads CASSLAGVTDTQYF. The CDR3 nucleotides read TGTGCCAGCAGCTTAGCGGGGGTCACAGATACGCAGTATTTT. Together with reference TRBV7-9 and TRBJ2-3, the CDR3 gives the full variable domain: DTGVSQNPRHKITKRGQNVTFRCDPISEHNRLYWYRQTLGQGPEFLTYFQNEAQLEKSRLLSDRFSAERPKGSFSTLEIQRTEQGDSAMYLCASSLAGVTDTQYFGPGTRLTVL.

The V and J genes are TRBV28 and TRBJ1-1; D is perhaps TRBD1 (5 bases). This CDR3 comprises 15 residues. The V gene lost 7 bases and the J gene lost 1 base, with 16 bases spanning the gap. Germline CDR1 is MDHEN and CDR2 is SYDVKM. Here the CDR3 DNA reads TGTGCCAGCAATCTTGGGGTTGGGGCGAACACTGAAGCTTTCTTT. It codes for CASNLGVGANTEAFF.

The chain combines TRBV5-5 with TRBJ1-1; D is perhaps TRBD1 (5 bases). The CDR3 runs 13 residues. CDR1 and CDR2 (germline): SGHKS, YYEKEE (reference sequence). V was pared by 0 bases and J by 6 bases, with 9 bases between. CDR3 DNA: TGTGCCAGCAGCTTGGGGTGGGGGGCTGAAGCTTTCTTT. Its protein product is CASSLGWGAEAFF.

CDR3 DNA sequence: TGTGCCTGGAGTGTACGGAGGGGTTCGAGCAATCAGCCCCAGCATTTT. It is translated as CAWSVRRGSSNQPQHF. The genes are TRBV30 and TRBJ1-5; possible D gene TRBD1, 5 bases. CDR3 length: 16 amino acids. V lost 0 bases and J 1 base, leaving 13 bases between the germline ends. In germline, CDR1 is GTSNPN, CDR2 SVGIG (reference sequence).

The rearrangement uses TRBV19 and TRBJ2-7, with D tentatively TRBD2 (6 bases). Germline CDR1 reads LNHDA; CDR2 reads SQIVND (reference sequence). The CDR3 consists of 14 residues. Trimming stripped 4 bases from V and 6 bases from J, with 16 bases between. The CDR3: CASSREAHNSEQYV. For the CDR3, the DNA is TGTGCCAGTAGTAGGGAGGCACATAACTCCGAGCAGTACGTC.